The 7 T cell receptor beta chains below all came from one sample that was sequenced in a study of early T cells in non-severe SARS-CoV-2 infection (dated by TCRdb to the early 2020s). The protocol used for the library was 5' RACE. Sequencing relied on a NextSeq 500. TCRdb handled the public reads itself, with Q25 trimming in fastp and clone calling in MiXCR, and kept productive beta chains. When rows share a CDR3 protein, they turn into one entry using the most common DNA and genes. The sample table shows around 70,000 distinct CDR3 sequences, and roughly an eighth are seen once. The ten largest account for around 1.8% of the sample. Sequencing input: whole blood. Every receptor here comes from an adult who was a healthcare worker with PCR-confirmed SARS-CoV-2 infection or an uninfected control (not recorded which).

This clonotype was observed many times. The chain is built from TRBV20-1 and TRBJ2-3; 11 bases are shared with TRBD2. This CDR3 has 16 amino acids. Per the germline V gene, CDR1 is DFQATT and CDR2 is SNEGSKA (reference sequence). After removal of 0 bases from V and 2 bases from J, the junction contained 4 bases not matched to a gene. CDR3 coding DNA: TGCAGTGCTAGAGAGCCTAGCGGGGGGATCACAGATACGCAGTATTTT. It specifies CSAREPSGGITDTQYF.

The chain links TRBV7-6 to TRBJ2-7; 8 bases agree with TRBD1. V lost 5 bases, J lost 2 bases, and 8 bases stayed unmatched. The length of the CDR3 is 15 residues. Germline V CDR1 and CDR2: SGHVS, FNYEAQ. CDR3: CASSPQGAIAYEQYF. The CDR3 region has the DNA TGTGCCAGCAGCCCCCAGGGGGCGATTGCCTACGAGCAGTACTTC. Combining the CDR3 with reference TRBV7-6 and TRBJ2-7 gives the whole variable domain GAGVSQSPRYKVTKRGQDVALRCDPISGHVSLYWYRQALGQGPEFLTYFNYEAQQDKSGLPNDRFSAERPEGSISTLTIQRTEQRDSAMYRCASSPQGAIAYEQYFGPGTRLTVT.

CDR3 bases: TGTGCCAGCAGTGAACGACTCCCAGGGCCCTCTGGAAACACCATATATTTT. Its translation is CASSERLPGPSGNTIYF. The rearrangement uses TRBV6-1 and TRBJ1-3; D is possibly TRBD1 (5 bases). The CDR3 length is 17 residues. V shed 2 bases and J shed 0 bases, with 14 bases lying between them. Germline V CDR1 and CDR2: MNHNS, SASEGT.

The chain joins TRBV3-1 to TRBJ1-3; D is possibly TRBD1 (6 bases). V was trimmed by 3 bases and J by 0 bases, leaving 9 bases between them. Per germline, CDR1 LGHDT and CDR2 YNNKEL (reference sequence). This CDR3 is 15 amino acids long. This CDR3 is CASSQGHNSGNTIYF. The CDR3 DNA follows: TGTGCCAGCAGCCAGGGACATAACTCTGGAAACACCATATATTTT.

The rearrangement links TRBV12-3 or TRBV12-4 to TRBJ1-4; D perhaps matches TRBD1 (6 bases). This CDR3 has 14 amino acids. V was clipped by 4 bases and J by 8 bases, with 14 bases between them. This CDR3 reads CASSSGGLEEKLFF. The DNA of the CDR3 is TGTGCCAGCAGTTCTGGGGGGCTGGAAGAAAAACTGTTTTTT.

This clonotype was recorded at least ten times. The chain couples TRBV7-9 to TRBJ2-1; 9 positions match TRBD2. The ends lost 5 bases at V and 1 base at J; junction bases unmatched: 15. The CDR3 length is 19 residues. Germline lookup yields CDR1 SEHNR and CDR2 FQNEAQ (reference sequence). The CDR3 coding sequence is TGTGCCAGCAGCCAATACCCTAATCCTAGCGGGGTGTCCTACAATGAGCAGTTCTTC. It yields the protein CASSQYPNPSGVSYNEQFF.

The chain's CDR3 is CATGRRGAFF. In nucleotides, the CDR3 is TGTGCCACGGGACGGCGCGGAGCTTTCTTT. The chain uses TRBV11-1 and TRBJ1-1; D perhaps matches TRBD1 (5 bases). The length of the CDR3 is 10 residues. V was trimmed by 10 bases and J by 10 bases, leaving 13 bases between them. Germline values: CDR1 SGHAT, CDR2 FQDESV (reference sequence).